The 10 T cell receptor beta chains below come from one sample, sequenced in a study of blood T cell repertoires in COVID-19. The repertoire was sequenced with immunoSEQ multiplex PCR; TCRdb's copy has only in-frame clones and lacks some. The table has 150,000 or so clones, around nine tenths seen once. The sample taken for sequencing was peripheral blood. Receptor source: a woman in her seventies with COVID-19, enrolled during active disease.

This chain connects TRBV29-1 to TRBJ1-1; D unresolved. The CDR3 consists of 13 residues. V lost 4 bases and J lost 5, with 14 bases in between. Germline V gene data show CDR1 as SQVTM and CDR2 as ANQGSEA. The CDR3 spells CSVVTVTGTEAFF. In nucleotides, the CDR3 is TGCAGCGTTGTTACAGTGACGGGAACTGAAGCTTTCTTT.

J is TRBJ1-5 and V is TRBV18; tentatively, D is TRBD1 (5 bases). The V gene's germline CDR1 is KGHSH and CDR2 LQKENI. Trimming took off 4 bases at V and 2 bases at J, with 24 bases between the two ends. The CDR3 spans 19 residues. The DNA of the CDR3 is TGTGCCAGCTCACTCGTCCCTACAGGACAACCTGGGGGCAATCAGCCCCAGCATTTT. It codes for CASSLVPTGQPGGNQPQHF.

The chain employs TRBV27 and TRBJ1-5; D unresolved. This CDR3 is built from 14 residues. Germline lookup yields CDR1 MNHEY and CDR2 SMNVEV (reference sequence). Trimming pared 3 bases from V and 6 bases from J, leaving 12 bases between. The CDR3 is CASSLLSPFQPQHF. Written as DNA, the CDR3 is TGTGCCAGCAGTTTGCTTAGTCCTTTTCAGCCCCAGCATTTT.

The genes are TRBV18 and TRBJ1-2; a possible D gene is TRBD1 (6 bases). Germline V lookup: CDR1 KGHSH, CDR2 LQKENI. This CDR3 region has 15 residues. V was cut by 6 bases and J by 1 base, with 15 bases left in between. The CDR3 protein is CASSETGTFNYGYTF. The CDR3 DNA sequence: TGTGCCAGCTCGGAAACCGGGACATTTAACTATGGCTACACCTTC.

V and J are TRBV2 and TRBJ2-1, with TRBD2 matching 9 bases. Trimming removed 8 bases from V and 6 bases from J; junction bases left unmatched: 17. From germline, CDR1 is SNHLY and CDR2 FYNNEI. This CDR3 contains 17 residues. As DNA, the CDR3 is TGTGCCAGCTCAGAGGGAATAGCGGGGGCTACGACCAATGAGCAGTTCTTC. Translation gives CASSEGIAGATTNEQFF.

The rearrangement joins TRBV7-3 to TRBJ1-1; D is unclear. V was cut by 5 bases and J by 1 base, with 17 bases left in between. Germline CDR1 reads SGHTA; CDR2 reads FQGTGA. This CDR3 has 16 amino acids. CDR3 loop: CASSPGRGWRNTEAFF. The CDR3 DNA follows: TGTGCCAGCAGCCCGGGTCGGGGTTGGCGGAACACTGAAGCTTTCTTT.

In DNA form, the CDR3 reads TGTGCCAGCAGCTTACTGGGACTAAACACCGGGGAGCTGTTTTTT. This translates into CASSLLGLNTGELFF. V is TRBV7-2 and J is TRBJ2-2; 7 bases fit TRBD2. The CDR3 consists of 15 residues. CDR1 is SGHTA, CDR2 FQGNSA, per germline. V lost 2 bases to trimming and J lost 2 bases; unmatched junction nucleotides: 2.

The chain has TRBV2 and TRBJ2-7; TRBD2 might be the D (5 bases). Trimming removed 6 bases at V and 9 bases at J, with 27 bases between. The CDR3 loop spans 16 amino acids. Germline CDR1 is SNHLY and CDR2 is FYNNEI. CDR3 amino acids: CASRTPAGSKFPWQYF. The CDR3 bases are TGTGCCAGCAGAACACCCGCGGGCAGCAAGTTCCCCTGGCAGTACTTC.

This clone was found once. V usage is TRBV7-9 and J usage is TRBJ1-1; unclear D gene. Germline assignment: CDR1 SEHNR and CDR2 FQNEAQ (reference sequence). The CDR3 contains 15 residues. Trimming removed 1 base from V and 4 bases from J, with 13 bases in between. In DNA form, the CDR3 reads TGTGCCAGCAGCTTAGGGATCTCGGGAGGCACTGAAGCTTTCTTT. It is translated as CASSLGISGGTEAFF.

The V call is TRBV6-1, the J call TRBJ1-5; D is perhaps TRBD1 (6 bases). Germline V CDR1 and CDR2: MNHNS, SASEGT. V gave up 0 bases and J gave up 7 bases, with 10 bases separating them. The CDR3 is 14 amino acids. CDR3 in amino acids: CASSEAGGGQPQHF. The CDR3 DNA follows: TGTGCCAGCAGTGAAGCAGGGGGAGGGCAGCCCCAGCATTTT.